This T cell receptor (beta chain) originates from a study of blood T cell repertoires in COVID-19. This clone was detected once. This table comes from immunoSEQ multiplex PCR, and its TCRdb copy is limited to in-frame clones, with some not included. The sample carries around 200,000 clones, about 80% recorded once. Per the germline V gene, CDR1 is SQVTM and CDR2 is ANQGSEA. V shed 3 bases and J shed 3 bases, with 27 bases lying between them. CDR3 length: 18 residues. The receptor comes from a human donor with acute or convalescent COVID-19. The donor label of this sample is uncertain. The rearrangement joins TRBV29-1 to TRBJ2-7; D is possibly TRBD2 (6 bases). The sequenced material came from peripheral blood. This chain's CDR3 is CSVDRTRRGRLLLYEQYF. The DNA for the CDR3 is TGCAGCGTTGACCGGACCCGGCGGGGCCGGCTTCTACTCTACGAGCAGTACTTC.